A single sample gave rise to the 26 T cell receptor beta chains below, sequenced in a study of CD8+ T cells in alopecia areata. Investigators isolated RNA and reverse transcribed it into cDNA to act as the sequencing template. The repertoire was sequenced with immunoSEQ multiplex PCR; TCRdb's copy has only in-frame clones and lacks some. In the table there are roughly 150,000 clones, 85% to 90% of which are singletons. Sample: CD8+ T cells sorted from blood, taken at week 0. The receptors here all came from a human donor with alopecia areata.

The rearrangement joins TRBV7-8 to TRBJ2-3; D unclear. Germline values: CDR1 SGHVS, CDR2 FQNEAQ. The CDR3 contains 14 residues. The germline V and J ends were trimmed by 5 bases and 0 bases, with 9 bases remaining between them. The DNA for the CDR3 is TGTGCCAGCAGCCCTCTCTCCAGCACAGATACGCAGTATTTT. Residues: CASSPLSSTDTQYF.

This chain joins TRBV9 and TRBJ2-3; 8 bases align to TRBD2. From germline, CDR1 is SGDLS and CDR2 YYNGEE. This CDR3 has 13 amino acids. V lost 6 bases to trimming and J lost 5 bases; unmatched junction nucleotides: 5. The CDR3 DNA reads as TGTGCCAGCATGGGGCGGGGGGAAGATACGCAGTATTTT. Encoded protein: CASMGRGEDTQYF.

The chain links TRBV6-1 to TRBJ1-1; D gene unclear. The V gene's germline CDR1 is MNHNS and CDR2 SASEGT. There are 13 residues in the CDR3. Trimming pared 2 bases from V and 7 bases from J, leaving 11 bases between. This CDR3 is CASSELPYLEAFF. CDR3 DNA: TGTGCCAGCAGTGAATTACCTTACCTTGAAGCTTTCTTT.

V usage is TRBV27 and J usage is TRBJ2-1; D ambiguous. The germline CDR1 and CDR2 sequences are MNHEY and SMNVEV (reference sequence). The CDR3 loop spans 14 amino acids. Trimming pared 5 bases from V and 9 bases from J, leaving 17 bases between. The CDR3 loop reads CASSPTRPVGEQFF. The CDR3 bases are TGTGCCAGCAGTCCGACTCGTCCGGTGGGTGAGCAGTTCTTC.

The rearrangement links TRBV11-2 to TRBJ2-7; TRBD2 matches at 7 bases. Trimming at V came to 5 bases and at J to 2 bases, leaving 3 bases not matched to a gene. Germline V gene data show CDR1 as SGHAT and CDR2 as FQNNGV. The CDR3 has 13 amino acids. The CDR3 nucleotides are TGTGCCAGCAGCCAAGGACTAGCCTACGAGCAGTACTTC. As protein: CASSQGLAYEQYF.

The rearrangement links TRBV6-1 to TRBJ2-1; 7 nucleotides agree with TRBD1. Germline V lookup: CDR1 MNHNS, CDR2 SASEGT. The trim removed 5 bases at V and 8 bases at J, leaving 9 bases unmatched. This CDR3 is 14 amino acids long. In nucleotides, the CDR3 is TGTGCCAGCAGTTTACGACAGGGCGGCGATGAGCAGTTCTTC. This codes for CASSLRQGGDEQFF.

The genes are TRBV4-2 and TRBJ2-3; TRBD2 might be the D (6 bases). Trimming left V 1 base short and J 2 bases short, with 13 bases between. Germline assignment: CDR1 LGHNA and CDR2 YNFKEQ. CDR3 size: 16 residues. CDR3 sequence reads: CASSQVGRDSTDTQYF. DNA of the CDR3: TGTGCCAGCAGCCAAGTGGGCCGGGACTCCACAGATACGCAGTATTTT.

The chain combines TRBV7-8 with TRBJ1-4; weak D call: TRBD1 (6 bases). The ends were cut back, 1 base at V and 3 bases at J, with 12 bases in the middle. Germline V gene sequence: CDR1 SGHVS, CDR2 FQNEAQ. CDR3 length: 16 amino acids. CDR3 in DNA: TGTGCCAGCAGCTTAGTACAGGGAGGTGCTAATGAAAAACTGTTTTTT. This gives the protein CASSLVQGGANEKLFF. Variable domain in full (rest from reference TRBV7-8 and TRBJ1-4): GAGVSQSPRYKVAKRGQDVALRCDPISGHVSLFWYQQALGQGPEFLTYFQNEAQLDKSGLPSDRFFAERPEGSVSTLKIQRTQQEDSAVYLCASSLVQGGANEKLFFGSGTQLSVL.

This clone was counted once. V usage is TRBV5-6 and J usage is TRBJ1-2; the match to TRBD1 covers 8 bases. Germline values: CDR1 SGHDT, CDR2 YYEEEE. The V segment lost 2 bases and the J segment 6 bases; nucleotides outside the gene matches: 6. This CDR3 has 14 amino acids. CDR3 bases: TGTGCCAGCAGCTTTTGGGACAGGAGGGATGGCTACACCTTC. Translating gives CASSFWDRRDGYTF.

The chain employs TRBV29-1 and TRBJ2-2; D may be TRBD2 (5 bases). Germline CDR1 and CDR2: SQVTM and ANQGSEA. The germline V and J ends were trimmed by 3 bases and 5 bases, with 10 bases remaining between them. The CDR3 contains 13 residues. Written as DNA, the CDR3 is TGCAGCGTTGACAGGACGGGGACCGGGGAGCTGTTTTTT. This gives the protein CSVDRTGTGELFF.

The chain links TRBV11-2 to TRBJ1-5, with D unresolved. V gave up 1 base and J gave up 4 bases, with 11 bases separating them. Germline CDR1 SGHAT, CDR2 FQNNGV. There are 15 residues in the CDR3. The CDR3 DNA sequence: TGTGCCAGCAGCTTAGCATCCGGGTGGAATCAGCCCCAGCATTTT. Translating it yields CASSLASGWNQPQHF. Drawing the rest from reference TRBV11-2 and TRBJ1-5, the complete variable domain is EAGVAQSPRYKIIEKRQSVAFWCNPISGHATLYWYQQILGQGPKLLIQFQNNGVVDDSQLPKDRFSAERLKGVDSTLKIQPAKLEDSAVYLCASSLASGWNQPQHFGDGTRLSIL.

The chain employs TRBV5-5 and TRBJ1-1, with TRBD1 matching 7 bases. In germline, CDR1 is SGHKS, CDR2 YYEKEE (reference sequence). V shed 5 bases and J 2 bases; nucleotides not matched to a gene: 6. The CDR3 sequence is 14 residues long. As DNA, the CDR3 is TGTGCCAGCAGGGTGACAGGGAAAAACACTGAAGCTTTCTTT. The encoded protein is CASRVTGKNTEAFF.

The chain links TRBV7-2 to TRBJ2-2; no firm D call. Between the trimmed V and J ends, which lost 3 bases and 4 bases, there was a span of 3 bases. The CDR3 is 12 amino acids. The germline CDR1 and CDR2 sequences are SGHTA and FQGNSA. Written as DNA, the CDR3 is TGTGCCAGCAGCTTTAGCACCGGGGAGCTGTTTTTT. Its protein product is CASSFSTGELFF.

The chain links TRBV29-1 to TRBJ2-5; TRBD1 might be the D (5 bases). V lost 3 bases, J lost 3 bases, and 8 bases lay in between. Germline values: CDR1 SQVTM, CDR2 ANQGSEA. The CDR3 totals 12 residues. CDR3 DNA: TGCAGCGTTGAGCAGGGTGAAGAGACCCAGTACTTC. It encodes CSVEQGEETQYF.

The CDR3 DNA reads as TGTGCCAGCGAGACTGGGCGACTAGCGGTCTACGAGCAGTACTTC. It encodes CASETGRLAVYEQYF. This chain connects TRBV6-1 to TRBJ2-7; TRBD2 matches 9 bases. From germline, CDR1 is MNHNS and CDR2 SASEGT. V trimming: 8 bases; J trimming: 3 bases; junction bases outside the gene matches: 11. The CDR3 covers 15 residues.

The gene calls are TRBV7-9 and TRBJ2-7; TRBD1 agrees at 9 bases. Germline V gene data show CDR1 as SEHNR and CDR2 as FQNEAQ (reference sequence). There are 14 residues in the CDR3. With V trimmed by 5 bases and J by 3 bases, 5 bases remained unmatched. The CDR3 sequence: CASSPGTGLYEQYF. CDR3 bases: TGTGCCAGCAGCCCCGGGACAGGGCTCTACGAGCAGTACTTC.

This clone came up once. The V call is TRBV29-1, the J call TRBJ2-7; 10 nucleotides line up with TRBD1. The CDR3 covers 14 residues. Germline V gene data show CDR1 as SQVTM and CDR2 as ANQGSEA. The J segment lost 2 bases and the V segment lost 8 bases, leaving 9 bases of the junction unmatched. CDR3 protein: CSTAGDRGPYEQYF. The DNA for the CDR3 is TGCAGCACTGCCGGGGACAGGGGACCCTACGAGCAGTACTTC.

The V and J genes are TRBV5-5 and TRBJ1-5; D unclear. Germline CDR1 reads SGHKS; CDR2 reads YYEKEE (reference sequence). The V gene lost 0 bases and the J gene lost 4 bases, with 11 bases spanning the gap. This CDR3 contains 15 residues. The CDR3 here is CASSLGSGRNQPQHF. CDR3 sequence (DNA): TGTGCCAGCAGCTTGGGTTCGGGAAGGAATCAGCCCCAGCATTTT.

The chain recombines TRBV13 with TRBJ1-2; tentatively, D is TRBD1 (6 bases). CDR3 length: 16 amino acids. V lost 0 bases, J lost 5 bases, and 16 bases lay in between. Germline CDR1 is PRHDT and CDR2 is FYEKMQ (reference sequence). The CDR3 DNA reads TGTGCCAGCAGCTTAGGCAGGACAGCGTACCCGTATGGCTACACCTTC. Residues: CASSLGRTAYPYGYTF.

The chain joins TRBV10-3 to TRBJ2-7; perhaps D is TRBD1 or TRBD2 (5 bases each). Germline V lookup: CDR1 ENHRY, CDR2 SYGVKD. This CDR3 spans 13 amino acids. The germline V and J ends were trimmed by 4 bases and 2 bases, with 9 bases remaining between them. The CDR3 reads CAISGGTAYEQYF. In DNA form, the CDR3 reads TGTGCCATCAGTGGGGGGACGGCCTACGAGCAGTACTTC.

The V and J genes are TRBV7-9 and TRBJ2-1; maybe TRBD2 (6 bases). The CDR3 has 14 amino acids. V lost 6 bases and J 8 bases, leaving 17 bases between the germline ends. The germline gives CDR1 SEHNR, CDR2 FQNEAQ (reference sequence). Written as DNA, the CDR3 is TGTGCCAGCAGTCTCCTGGGGCCGGGGGATGAGCAGTTCTTC. It specifies CASSLLGPGDEQFF.

The chain uses TRBV5-4 and TRBJ1-1; the match to TRBD1 covers 11 bases. Germline V lookup: CDR1 SGHNT, CDR2 YYREEE (reference sequence). The trim removed 0 bases at V and 3 bases at J, leaving 1 base unmatched. The CDR3 loop spans 15 amino acids. The CDR3 protein is CASSLGDRGDTEAFF. The DNA of the CDR3 is TGTGCCAGCAGCTTGGGGGACAGGGGGGACACTGAAGCTTTCTTT.

This chain connects TRBV28 to TRBJ2-7; 9 nucleotides agree with TRBD1. The V gene end was trimmed by 4 bases and the J gene end by 1 base; junction bases not matched to a gene: 8. CDR1 and CDR2 (germline): MDHEN, SYDVKM. The CDR3 contains 16 residues. The CDR3 sequence: CASSSAPGQGSYEQYF. The CDR3 DNA is TGTGCCAGCAGTTCCGCCCCGGGACAGGGTTCCTACGAGCAGTACTTC.

The chain joins TRBV6-5 to TRBJ1-2, with a possible D match to TRBD1 (6 bases). V was clipped by 0 bases and J by 0 bases, with 8 bases between them. CDR1 is MNHEY, CDR2 SVGAGI, per germline. The CDR3 totals 15 residues. The CDR3 sequence is CASSYSGQTNYGYTF. The CDR3 DNA reads as TGTGCCAGCAGTTACTCGGGACAAACTAACTATGGCTACACCTTC.

The V and J genes are TRBV30 and TRBJ2-2; D not certain. The CDR3 extends over 12 amino acids. Germline-derived CDR1 and CDR2 are GTSNPN and SVGIG (reference sequence). The V end lost 4 bases, the J end lost 5 bases, and 8 bases lay between the germline ends. The CDR3 loop is CAWMERTGELFF. As DNA, the CDR3 is TGTGCCTGGATGGAAAGAACCGGGGAGCTGTTTTTT. The full variable domain, completed using reference TRBV30 and TRBJ2-2, is SQTIHQWPATLVQPVGSPLSLECTVEGTSNPNLYWYRQAAGRGLQLLFYSVGIGQISSEVPQNLSASRPQDRQFILSSKKLLLSDSGFYLCAWMERTGELFFGEGSRLTVL.

Comments on this clone: The germline gene is not matched at one end of the junction; a read error may be the cause. The V call is TRBV2, the J call TRBJ2-1; the match to TRBD2 covers 9 bases. The CDR3 has 16 amino acids. Germline values: CDR1 SNHLY, CDR2 FYNNEI. The chain's CDR3 is CASREDPGTSINEQFF. In DNA, the CDR3 is TGTGCCAGCAGGGAAGACCCCGGGACTAGCATCAATGAGCAGTTCTTC.